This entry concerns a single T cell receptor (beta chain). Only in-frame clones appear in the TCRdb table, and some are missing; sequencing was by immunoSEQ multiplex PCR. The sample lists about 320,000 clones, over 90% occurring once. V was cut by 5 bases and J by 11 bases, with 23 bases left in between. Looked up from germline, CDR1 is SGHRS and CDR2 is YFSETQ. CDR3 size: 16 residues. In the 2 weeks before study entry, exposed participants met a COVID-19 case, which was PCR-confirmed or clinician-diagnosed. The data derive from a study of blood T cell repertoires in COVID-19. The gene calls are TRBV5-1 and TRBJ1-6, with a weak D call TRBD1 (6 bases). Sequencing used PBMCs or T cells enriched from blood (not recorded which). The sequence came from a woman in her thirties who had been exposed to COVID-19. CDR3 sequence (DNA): TGCGCCAGCAGAAACAGGGTTACTCGGAATTCGCCACCCCTCCACTTT. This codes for CASRNRVTRNSPPLHF.